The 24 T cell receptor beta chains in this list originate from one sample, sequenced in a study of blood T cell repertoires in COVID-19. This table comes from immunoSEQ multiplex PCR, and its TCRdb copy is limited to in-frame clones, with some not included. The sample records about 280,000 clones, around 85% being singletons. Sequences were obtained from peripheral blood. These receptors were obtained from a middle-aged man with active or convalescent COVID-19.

CDR3 bases: TGTGCCTGGAGTGGAGGGTTCAATCAGCCCCAGCATTTT. This sequence encodes CAWSGGFNQPQHF. The J gene is TRBJ1-5, the V gene TRBV30; no firm D call. V was pared by 1 base and J by 3 bases, with 7 bases between. CDR1 is GTSNPN, CDR2 SVGIG, per germline (reference sequence). CDR3 length: 13 amino acids.

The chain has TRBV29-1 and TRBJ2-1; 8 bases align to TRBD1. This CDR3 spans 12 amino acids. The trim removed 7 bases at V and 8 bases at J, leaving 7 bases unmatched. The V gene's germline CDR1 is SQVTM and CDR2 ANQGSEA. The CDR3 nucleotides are TGCAGCGGCCTAGGACAGGGCGATGAGCAGTTCTTC. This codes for CSGLGQGDEQFF.

CDR3 DNA sequence: TGCGCCAGCAGCCAAGATGTTCAGCGGGAGCAGTTCTTC. Its protein product is CASSQDVQREQFF. The chain has TRBV4-3 and TRBJ2-1; TRBD2 might be the D (5 bases). The length of the CDR3 is 13 residues. Trimming stripped 0 bases from V and 10 bases from J, with 10 bases between. Germline assignment: CDR1 LGHNA and CDR2 YSLEER.

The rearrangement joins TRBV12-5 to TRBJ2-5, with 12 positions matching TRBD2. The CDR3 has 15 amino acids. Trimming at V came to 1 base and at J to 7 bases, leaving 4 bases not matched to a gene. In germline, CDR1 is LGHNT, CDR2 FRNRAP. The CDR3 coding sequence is TGTGCTAGTGGTTTGGGGACTAGCGGGATGGGGACCCAGTACTTC. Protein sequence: CASGLGTSGMGTQYF.

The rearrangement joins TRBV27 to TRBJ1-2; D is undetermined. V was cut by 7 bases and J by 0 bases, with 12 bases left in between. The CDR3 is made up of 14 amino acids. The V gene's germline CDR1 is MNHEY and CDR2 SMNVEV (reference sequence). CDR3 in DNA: TGTGCCAGCACCCCTTACGGGGCTAACTATGGCTACACCTTC. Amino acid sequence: CASTPYGANYGYTF.

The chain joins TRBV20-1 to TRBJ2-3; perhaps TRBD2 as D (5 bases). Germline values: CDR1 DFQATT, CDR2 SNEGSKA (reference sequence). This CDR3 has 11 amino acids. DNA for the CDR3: TGCAGCCCCAGGAGCGGAGAAACGCAGTATTTT. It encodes CSPRSGETQYF.

Here the CDR3 reads CASSFPGFGNTIYF. In nucleotides, the CDR3 is TGTGCCAGCAGCTTTCCAGGATTTGGAAACACCATATATTTT. V usage is TRBV7-8 and J usage is TRBJ1-3; D call uncertain. The CDR3 has 14 residues. CDR1 SGHVS and CDR2 FQNEAQ come from the germline V gene. V lost 3 bases and J lost 3, with 9 bases in between.

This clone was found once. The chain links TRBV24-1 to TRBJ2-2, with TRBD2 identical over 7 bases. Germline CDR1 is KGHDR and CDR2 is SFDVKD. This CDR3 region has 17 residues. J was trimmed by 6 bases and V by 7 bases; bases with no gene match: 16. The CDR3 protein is CATSKDGSQGGAGELFF. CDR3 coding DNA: TGTGCCACCAGCAAAGATGGAAGTCAGGGAGGGGCCGGGGAGCTGTTTTTT.

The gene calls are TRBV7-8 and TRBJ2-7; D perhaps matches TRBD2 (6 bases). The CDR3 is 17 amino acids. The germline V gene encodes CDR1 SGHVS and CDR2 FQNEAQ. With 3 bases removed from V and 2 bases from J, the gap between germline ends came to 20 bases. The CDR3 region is CASSFSLRGGSTYEQYF. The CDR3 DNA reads TGTGCCAGCAGCTTTTCTCTTCGTGGGGGGTCCACCTACGAGCAGTACTTC.

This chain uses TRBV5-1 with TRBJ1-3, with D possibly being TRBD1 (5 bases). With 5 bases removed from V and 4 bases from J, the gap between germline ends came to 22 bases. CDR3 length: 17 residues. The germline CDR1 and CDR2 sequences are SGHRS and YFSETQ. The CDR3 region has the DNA TGCGCCAGCAGTCATACTCCAGGGCGGGGGTACGGAAACACCATATATTTT. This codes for CASSHTPGRGYGNTIYF.

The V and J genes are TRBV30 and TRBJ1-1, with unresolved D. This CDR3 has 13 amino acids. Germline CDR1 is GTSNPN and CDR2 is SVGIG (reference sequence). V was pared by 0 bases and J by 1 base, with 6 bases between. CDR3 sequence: CAWSVLRNTEAFF. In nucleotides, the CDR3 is TGTGCCTGGAGTGTATTGCGGAACACTGAAGCTTTCTTT. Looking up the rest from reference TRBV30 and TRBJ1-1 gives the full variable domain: SQTIHQWPATLVQPVGSPLSLECTVEGTSNPNLYWYRQAAGRGLQLLFYSVGIGQISSEVPQNLSASRPQDRQFILSSKKLLLSDSGFYLCAWSVLRNTEAFFGQGTRLTVV.

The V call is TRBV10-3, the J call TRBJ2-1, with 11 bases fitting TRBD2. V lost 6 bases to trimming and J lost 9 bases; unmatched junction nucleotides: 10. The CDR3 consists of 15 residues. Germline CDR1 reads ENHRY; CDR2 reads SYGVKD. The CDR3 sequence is CAISSTSGRGGEQFF. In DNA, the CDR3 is TGTGCCATCAGCTCTACTAGCGGGAGAGGCGGTGAGCAGTTCTTC.

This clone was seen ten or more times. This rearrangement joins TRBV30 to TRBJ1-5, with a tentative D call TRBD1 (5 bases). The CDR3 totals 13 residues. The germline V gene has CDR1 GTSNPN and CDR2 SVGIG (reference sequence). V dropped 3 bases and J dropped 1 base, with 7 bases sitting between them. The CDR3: CAWSRQSNQPQHF. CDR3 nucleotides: TGTGCCTGGAGCCGACAGAGCAATCAGCCCCAGCATTTT.

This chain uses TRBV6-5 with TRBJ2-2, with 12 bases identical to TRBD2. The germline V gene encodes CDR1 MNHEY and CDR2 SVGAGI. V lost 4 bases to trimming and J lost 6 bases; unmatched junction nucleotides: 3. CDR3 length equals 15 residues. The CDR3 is CASSLLAGGSGELFF. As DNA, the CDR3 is TGTGCCAGCAGTTTGCTAGCGGGAGGGTCCGGGGAGCTGTTTTTT.

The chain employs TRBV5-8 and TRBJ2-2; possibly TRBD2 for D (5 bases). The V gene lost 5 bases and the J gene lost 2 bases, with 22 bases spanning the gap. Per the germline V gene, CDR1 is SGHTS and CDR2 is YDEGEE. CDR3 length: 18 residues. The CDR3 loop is CASRMERMAAENTGELFF. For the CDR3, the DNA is TGTGCCAGCAGAATGGAGCGGATGGCAGCGGAAAACACCGGGGAGCTGTTTTTT.

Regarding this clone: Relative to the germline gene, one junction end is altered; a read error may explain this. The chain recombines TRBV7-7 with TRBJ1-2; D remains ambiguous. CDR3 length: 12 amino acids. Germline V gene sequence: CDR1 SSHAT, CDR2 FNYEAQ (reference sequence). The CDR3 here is CASSLVGCEGPF. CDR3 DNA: TGTGCCAGCAGCTTAGTCGGGTGTGAGGGCCCATTC.

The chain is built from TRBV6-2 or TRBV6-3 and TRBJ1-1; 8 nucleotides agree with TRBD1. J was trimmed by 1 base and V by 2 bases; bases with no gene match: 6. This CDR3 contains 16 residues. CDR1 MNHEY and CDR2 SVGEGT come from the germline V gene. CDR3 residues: CASSYQQGVRNTEAFF. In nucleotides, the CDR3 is TGTGCCAGCAGTTACCAACAGGGGGTCAGGAACACTGAAGCTTTCTTT.

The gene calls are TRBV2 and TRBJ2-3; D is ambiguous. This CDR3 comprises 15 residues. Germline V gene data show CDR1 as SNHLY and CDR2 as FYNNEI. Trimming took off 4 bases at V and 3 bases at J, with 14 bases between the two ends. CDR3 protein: CASSVDTQSTDTQYF. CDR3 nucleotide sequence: TGTGCCAGCAGTGTTGATACACAGTCAACAGATACGCAGTATTTT. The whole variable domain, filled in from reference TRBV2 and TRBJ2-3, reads EPEVTQTPSHQVTQMGQEVILRCVPISNHLYFYWYRQILGQKVEFLVSFYNNEISEKSEIFDDQFSVERPDGSNFTLKIRSTKLEDSAMYFCASSVDTQSTDTQYFGPGTRLTVL.

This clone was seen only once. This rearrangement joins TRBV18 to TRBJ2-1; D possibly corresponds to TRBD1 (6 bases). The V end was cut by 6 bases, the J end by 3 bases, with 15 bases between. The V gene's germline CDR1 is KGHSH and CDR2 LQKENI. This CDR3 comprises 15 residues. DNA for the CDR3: TGTGCCAGCTCTAACAGGGACCTCAGCTACAATGAGCAGTTCTTC. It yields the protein CASSNRDLSYNEQFF.

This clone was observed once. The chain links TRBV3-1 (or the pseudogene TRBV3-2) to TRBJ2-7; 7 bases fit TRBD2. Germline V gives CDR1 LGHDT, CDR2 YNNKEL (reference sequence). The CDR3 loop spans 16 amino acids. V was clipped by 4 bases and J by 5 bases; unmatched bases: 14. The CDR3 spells CASSRTGSGTSHEQYF. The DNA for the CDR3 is TGTGCCAGCAGCCGCACGGGGAGCGGGACGTCTCACGAGCAGTACTTC.

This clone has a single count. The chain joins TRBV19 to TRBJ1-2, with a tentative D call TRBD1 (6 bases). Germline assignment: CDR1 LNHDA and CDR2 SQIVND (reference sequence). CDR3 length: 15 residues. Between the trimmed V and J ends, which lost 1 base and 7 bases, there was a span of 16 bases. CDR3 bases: TGTGCCAGTAGTATAGGGTATTCGGGACAAAGTGGCTACACCTTC. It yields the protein CASSIGYSGQSGYTF.

CDR3 nucleotides: TGTGCCAGCAGTGTAAGGGAGAGTACTATCTACGAGCAGTACTTC. It is translated as CASSVRESTIYEQYF. The chain uses TRBV2 and TRBJ2-7; perhaps TRBD2 as D (5 bases). Germline CDR1 reads SNHLY; CDR2 reads FYNNEI. Trimming cost V 4 bases and J 3 bases, with 16 bases left between them. This CDR3 region has 15 residues.

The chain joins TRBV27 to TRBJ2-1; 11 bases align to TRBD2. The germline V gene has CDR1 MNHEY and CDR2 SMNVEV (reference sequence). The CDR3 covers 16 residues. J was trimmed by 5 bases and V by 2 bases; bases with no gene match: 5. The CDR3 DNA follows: TGTGCCAGCAGTTTACCTGGGGGACTAGCGGACAATGAGCAGTTCTTC. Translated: CASSLPGGLADNEQFF.

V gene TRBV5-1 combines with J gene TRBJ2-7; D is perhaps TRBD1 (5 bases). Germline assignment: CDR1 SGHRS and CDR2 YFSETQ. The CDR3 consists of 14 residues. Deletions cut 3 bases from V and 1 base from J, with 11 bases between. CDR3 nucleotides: TGCGCCAGCAGCTCCAACTACAGGTCCTACGAGCAGTACTTC. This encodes CASSSNYRSYEQYF. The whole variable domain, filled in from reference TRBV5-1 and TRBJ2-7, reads KAGVTQTPRYLIKTRGQQVTLSCSPISGHRSVSWYQQTPGQGLQFLFEYFSETQRNKGNFPGRFSGRQFSNSRSEMNVSTLELGDSALYLCASSSNYRSYEQYFGPGTRLTVT.